Sequencing of this T cell receptor beta chain was carried out in a study of T-cell reconstitution after alpha-beta-depleted transplantation in children. Trimming shortened V by 5 bases and J by 7 bases, and 21 bases separated the two germline ends. Germline CDR1 is SGHDT and CDR2 is YYEEEE. This CDR3 is 16 amino acids long. Molecular barcoding with unique molecular identifiers was used for the TCRbeta library. TCRdb fed the PCR reads into MiXCR, producing one record per CDR3 protein. Seen here are some 310,000 distinct CDR3 sequences, approximately 23% observed once, and the top ten hold approximately 11%.

Specimen: PBMCs, mostly from graft donor cells, collected 180 days after TCRalphabeta/CD19-depleted stem cell transplant. The sequence was obtained from a male patient aged 10 to 17 who had a stem cell transplant for acute lymphoblastic leukemia, so the T cells may come from the graft donor. The chain combines TRBV5-6 with TRBJ1-4; D gene unclear. CDR3 protein: CASSMQDRRGAEKLFF. The CDR3 DNA is TGTGCCAGCAGTATGCAAGACCGTCGCGGAGCTGAAAAACTGTTTTTT.